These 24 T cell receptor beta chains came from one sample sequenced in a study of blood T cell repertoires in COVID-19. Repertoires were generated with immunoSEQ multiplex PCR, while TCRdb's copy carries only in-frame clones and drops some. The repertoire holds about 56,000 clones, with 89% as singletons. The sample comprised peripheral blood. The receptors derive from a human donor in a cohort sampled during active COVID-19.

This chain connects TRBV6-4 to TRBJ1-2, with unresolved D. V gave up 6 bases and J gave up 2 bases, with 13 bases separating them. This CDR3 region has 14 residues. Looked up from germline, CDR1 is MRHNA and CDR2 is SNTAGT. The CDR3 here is CASRQTGSNYGYTF. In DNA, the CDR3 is TGTGCCAGCAGGCAGACGGGATCAAACTATGGCTACACCTTC.

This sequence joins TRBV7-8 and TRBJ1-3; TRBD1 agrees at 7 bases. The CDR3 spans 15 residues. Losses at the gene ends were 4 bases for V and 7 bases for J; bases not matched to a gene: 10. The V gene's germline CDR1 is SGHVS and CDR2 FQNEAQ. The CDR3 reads CASSSTWGRGNTIYF. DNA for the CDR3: TGTGCCAGCAGCTCGACGTGGGGCAGGGGGAACACCATATATTTT.

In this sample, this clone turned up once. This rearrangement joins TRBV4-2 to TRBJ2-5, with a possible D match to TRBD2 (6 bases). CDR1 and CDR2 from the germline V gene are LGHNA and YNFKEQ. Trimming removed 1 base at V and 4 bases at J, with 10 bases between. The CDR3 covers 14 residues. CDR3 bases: TGTGCCAGCAGCCAAGGGGGGGTCGGAGAGACCCAGTACTTC. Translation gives CASSQGGVGETQYF.

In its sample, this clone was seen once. The DNA of the CDR3 is TGTGCCAGCAGTTACTCGGGGCGATACACTGGAAACACCATATATTTT. It is translated as CASSYSGRYTGNTIYF. This sequence joins TRBV6-5 and TRBJ1-3; D might be TRBD1 (5 bases). The CDR3 sequence is 16 residues long. Germline-derived CDR1 and CDR2 are MNHEY and SVGAGI. V shed 0 bases and J shed 2 bases, with 11 bases lying between them.

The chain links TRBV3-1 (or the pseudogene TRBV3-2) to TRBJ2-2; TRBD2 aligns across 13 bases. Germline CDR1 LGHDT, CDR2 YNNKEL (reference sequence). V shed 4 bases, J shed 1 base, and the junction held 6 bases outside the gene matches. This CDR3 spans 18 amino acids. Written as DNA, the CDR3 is TGTGCCAGCAGCCGCGGACTAGCGGGGGCCCAGAACACCGGGGAGCTGTTTTTT. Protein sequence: CASSRGLAGAQNTGELFF.

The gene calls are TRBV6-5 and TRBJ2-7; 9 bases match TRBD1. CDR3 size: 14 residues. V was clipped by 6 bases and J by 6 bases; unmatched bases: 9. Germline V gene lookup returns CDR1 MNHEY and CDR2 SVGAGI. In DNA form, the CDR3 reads TGTGCCAGCAGCAACGGACAGGGGAATAGCGAGCAGTACTTC. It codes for CASSNGQGNSEQYF.

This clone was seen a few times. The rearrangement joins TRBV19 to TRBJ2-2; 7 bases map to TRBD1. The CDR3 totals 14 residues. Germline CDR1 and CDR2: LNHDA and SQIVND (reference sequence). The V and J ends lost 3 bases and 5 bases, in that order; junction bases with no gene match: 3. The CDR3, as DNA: TGTGCCAGTAGTATCGCGGACAGGACCGGGGAGCTGTTTTTT. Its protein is CASSIADRTGELFF.

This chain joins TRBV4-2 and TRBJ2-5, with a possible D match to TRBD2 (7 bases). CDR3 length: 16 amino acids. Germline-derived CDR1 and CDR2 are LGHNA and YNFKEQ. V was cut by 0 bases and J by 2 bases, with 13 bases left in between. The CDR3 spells CASSQEGGGGQETQYF. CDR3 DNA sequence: TGTGCCAGCAGCCAAGAGGGAGGGGGAGGGCAAGAGACCCAGTACTTC.

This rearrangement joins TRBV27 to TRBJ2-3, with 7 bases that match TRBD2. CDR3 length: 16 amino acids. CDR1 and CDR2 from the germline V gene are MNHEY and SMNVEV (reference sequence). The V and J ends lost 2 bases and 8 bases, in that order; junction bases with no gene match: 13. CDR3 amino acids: CASSLMGGGLHGTQYF. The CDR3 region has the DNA TGTGCCAGCAGTTTAATGGGGGGGGGACTTCATGGTACGCAGTATTTT.

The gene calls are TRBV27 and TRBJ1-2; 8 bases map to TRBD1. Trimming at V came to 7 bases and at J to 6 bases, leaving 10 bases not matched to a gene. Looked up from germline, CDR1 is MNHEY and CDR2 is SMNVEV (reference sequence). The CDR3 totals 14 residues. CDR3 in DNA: TGTGCCAGCAACCCTTTCGCAGGGGGCCATGGCTACACCTTC. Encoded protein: CASNPFAGGHGYTF.

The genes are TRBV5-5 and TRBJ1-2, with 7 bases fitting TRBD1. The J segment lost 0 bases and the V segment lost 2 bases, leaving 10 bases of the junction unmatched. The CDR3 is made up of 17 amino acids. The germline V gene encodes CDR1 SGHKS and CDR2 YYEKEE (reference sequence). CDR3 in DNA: TGTGCCAGCAGCTTAGGGTACGGGACAGCGACTAACTATGGCTACACCTTC. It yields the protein CASSLGYGTATNYGYTF.

CDR3 sequence reads: CASSATRGGKGTEAFF. CDR3 bases: TGTGCCAGCAGCGCAACCAGGGGTGGTAAAGGCACTGAAGCTTTCTTT. The rearrangement uses TRBV7-8 and TRBJ1-1; tentatively, D is TRBD1 (6 bases). CDR3 length: 16 amino acids. Germline V lookup: CDR1 SGHVS, CDR2 FQNEAQ. The germline V and J ends were trimmed by 5 bases and 4 bases, with 20 bases remaining between them.

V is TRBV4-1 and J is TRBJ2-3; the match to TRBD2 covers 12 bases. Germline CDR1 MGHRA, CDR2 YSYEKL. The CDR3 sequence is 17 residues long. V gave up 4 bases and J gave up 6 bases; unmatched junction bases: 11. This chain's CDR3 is CASSPGLAGPLSDTQYF. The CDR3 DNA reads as TGCGCCAGCAGCCCTGGACTAGCGGGGCCCCTGTCGGATACGCAGTATTTT.

As DNA, the CDR3 is TGTGCCAGCAGTTCGGGACAGCACTATGGCTACACCTTC. Encoded protein: CASSSGQHYGYTF. The V gene is TRBV28, the J gene TRBJ1-2; 7 nucleotides match TRBD1. The CDR3 contains 13 residues. CDR1 is MDHEN and CDR2 is SYDVKM in the germline V gene. Trimming removed 4 bases from V and 3 bases from J; junction bases left unmatched: 2.

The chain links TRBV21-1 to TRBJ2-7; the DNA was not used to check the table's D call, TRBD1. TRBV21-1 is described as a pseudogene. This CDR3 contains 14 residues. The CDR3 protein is CASSSRQDFYEQYF. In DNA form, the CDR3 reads TGTGCCAGCAGCAGTAGACAGGACTTTTACGAGCAGTACTTC.

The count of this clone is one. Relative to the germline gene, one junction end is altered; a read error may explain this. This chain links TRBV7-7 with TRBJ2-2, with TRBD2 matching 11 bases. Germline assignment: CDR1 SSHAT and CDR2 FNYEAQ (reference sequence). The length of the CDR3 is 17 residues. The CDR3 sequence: CASSPVAGGVNTGELFF. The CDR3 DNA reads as TGTGCTAGCAGCCCCGTAGCGGGGGGGGTGAACACCGGGGAGCTGTTTTTT. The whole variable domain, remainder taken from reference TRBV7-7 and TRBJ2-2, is GAGVSQSPRYKVTKRGQDVTLRCDPISSHATLYWYQQALGQGPEFLTYFNYEAQPDKSGLPSDRFSAERPEGSISTLTIQRTEQRDSAMYRCASSPVAGGVNTGELFFGEGSRLTVL.

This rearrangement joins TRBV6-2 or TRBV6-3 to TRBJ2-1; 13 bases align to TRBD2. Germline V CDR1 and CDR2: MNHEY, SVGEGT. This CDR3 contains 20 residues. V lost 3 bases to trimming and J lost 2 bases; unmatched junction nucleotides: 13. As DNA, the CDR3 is TGTGCCAGCAGTTATTCCCCGGGACTAGCGGGGTCTCCGGCCTACAATGAGCAGTTCTTC. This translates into CASSYSPGLAGSPAYNEQFF.

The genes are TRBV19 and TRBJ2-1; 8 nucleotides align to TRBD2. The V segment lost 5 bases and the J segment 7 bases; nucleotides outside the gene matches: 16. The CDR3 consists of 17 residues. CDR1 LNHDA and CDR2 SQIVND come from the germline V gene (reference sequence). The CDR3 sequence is CASSPIVSGGGLNEQFF. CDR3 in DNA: TGTGCCAGTAGTCCGATCGTGTCGGGGGGGGGCTTGAATGAGCAGTTCTTC.

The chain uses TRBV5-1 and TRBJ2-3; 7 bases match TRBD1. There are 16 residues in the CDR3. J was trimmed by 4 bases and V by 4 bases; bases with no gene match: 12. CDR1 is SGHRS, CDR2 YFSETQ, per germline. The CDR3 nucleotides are TGCGCCAGCAGCACTAGACAGGGTTTTACTTCAGATACGCAGTATTTT. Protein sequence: CASSTRQGFTSDTQYF.

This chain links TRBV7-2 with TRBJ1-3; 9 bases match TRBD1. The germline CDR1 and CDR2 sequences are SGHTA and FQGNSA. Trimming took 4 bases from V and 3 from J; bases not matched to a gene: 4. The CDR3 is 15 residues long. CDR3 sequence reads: CASSSQGAFGNTIYF. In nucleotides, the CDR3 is TGTGCCAGCAGCTCACAGGGGGCCTTTGGAAACACCATATATTTT.

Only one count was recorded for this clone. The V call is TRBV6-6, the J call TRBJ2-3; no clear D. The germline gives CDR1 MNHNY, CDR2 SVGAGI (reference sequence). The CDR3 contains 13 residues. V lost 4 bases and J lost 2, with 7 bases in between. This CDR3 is CASSSPSTDTQYF. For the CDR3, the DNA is TGTGCCAGCAGTTCTCCCTCCACAGATACGCAGTATTTT.

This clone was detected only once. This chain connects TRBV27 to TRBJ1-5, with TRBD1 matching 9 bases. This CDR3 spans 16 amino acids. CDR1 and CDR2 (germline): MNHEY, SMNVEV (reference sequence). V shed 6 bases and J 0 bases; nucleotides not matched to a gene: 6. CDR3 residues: CASSRTGVYSNQPQHF. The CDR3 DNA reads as TGTGCCAGCAGCCGGACAGGGGTCTATAGCAATCAGCCCCAGCATTTT.

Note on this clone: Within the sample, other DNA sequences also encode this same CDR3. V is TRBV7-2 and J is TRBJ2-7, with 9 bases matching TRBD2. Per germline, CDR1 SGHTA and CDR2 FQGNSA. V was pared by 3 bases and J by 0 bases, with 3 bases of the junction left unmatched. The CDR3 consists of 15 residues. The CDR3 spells CASSLAGGSSYEQYF. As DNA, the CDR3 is TGTGCCAGCAGCTTGGCGGGGGGGAGCTCCTACGAGCAGTACTTC.

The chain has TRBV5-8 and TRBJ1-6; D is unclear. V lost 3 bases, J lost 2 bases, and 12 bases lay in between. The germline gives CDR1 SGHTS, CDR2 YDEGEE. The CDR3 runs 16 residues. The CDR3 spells CASSSGSYAYNSPLHF. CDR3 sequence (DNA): TGTGCCAGCAGCTCGGGTTCGTACGCCTATAATTCACCCCTCCACTTT.